This paragraph reports one T cell receptor beta chain. V lost 7 bases, J lost 0 bases, and 7 bases stayed unmatched. CDR3 length: 17 residues. Germline V gene lookup returns CDR1 SGHDT and CDR2 YYEEEE. The method was immunoSEQ multiplex PCR; TCRdb's version includes in-frame clones alone and lacks a portion of them. The data contain about 380,000 clones, 85% to 90% of them seen just once; the ten biggest clones take up 1.2%. This entry belongs to a study of blood T cell repertoires in COVID-19. For the study at large: The analysed material was cDNA or gDNA that came from T cells, B-cell-depleted T cells, or PBMCs.

Recovered status in Cohort 3 required two negative PCRs, clearance, or symptom resolution. Sample: PBMCs or T cells enriched from blood (not recorded which). The chain couples TRBV5-6 to TRBJ2-3; 14 bases line up with TRBD2. The receptor comes from a woman between 18 and 30 years old who had recovered from COVID-19. The CDR3 DNA is TGTGCCAGCGGATCGGGACTAGCGGGGGCTAGCACAGATACGCAGTATTTT. It codes for CASGSGLAGASTDTQYF.